This T cell receptor (beta chain) derives from a study of regulatory T cells in long-lasting Graves disease. CDR3-region Arm-PCR and iRepertoire HTBI primers produced the TCR beta libraries. TCRdb redid the calling of the multiplex PCR reads with MiXCR, one entry per CDR3 protein. Of around 500,000 distinct CDR3 sequences in the sample, 15% to 20% were seen once. The time point is: newly diagnosed GD, antithyroid drugs for less than 3 months. PBMCs were the source of the RNA used for TCR sequencing. This clonotype was observed at least ten times. With V trimmed by 7 bases and J by 7 bases, 11 bases remained unmatched. The CDR3 totals 15 residues. The same sample was also used in a study of T cells in Graves' hyperthyroidism and ophthalmopathy.

This specimen was peripheral blood mononuclear cells (PBMCs), taken at new diagnosis, from a patient treated with antithyroid drugs. This TCR derives from a woman in her forties or fifties with Graves disease. This chain connects TRBV12-3 or TRBV12-4 to TRBJ1-5; TRBD1 agrees at 9 bases. The DNA for the CDR3 is TGTGCCAGCAAAACCGGGACAGGGTTTGTCCAGCCCCAGCATTTT. It encodes CASKTGTGFVQPQHF.